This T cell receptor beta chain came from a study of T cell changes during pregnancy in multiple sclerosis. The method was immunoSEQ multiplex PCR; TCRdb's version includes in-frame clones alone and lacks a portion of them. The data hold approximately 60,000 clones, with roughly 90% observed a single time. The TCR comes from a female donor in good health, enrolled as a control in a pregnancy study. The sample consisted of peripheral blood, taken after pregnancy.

The CDR3 DNA reads as TGTGCCAGCAGCTTAGGACTCAATCAGCCCCAGCATTTT. It codes for CASSLGLNQPQHF. The V call is TRBV11-2, the J call TRBJ1-5; no clear D. V was clipped by 1 base and J by 3 bases, with 4 bases between them. The CDR3 spans 13 residues. The germline V gene has CDR1 SGHAT and CDR2 FQNNGV.